The entry below describes one T cell receptor beta chain. Other DNA sequences from this sample encode an identical CDR3 as well. This table comes from immunoSEQ multiplex PCR, and its TCRdb copy is limited to in-frame clones, with some not included. Of over 100,000 clones in the sample, less than 95% were seen once. The data were obtained in a study of T cell responses to AZD1222 COVID-19 vaccine. The germline CDR1 and CDR2 sequences are MNHEY and SVGEGT. Trimming removed 5 bases at V and 5 bases at J, with 2 bases between. The length of the CDR3 is 10 residues. The chain links TRBV6-2 or TRBV6-3 to TRBJ2-3; unclear D gene. The TCR sequence derives from an adult in good health. The material sequenced was peripheral blood, taken on day 0 of AZD1222 vaccination. CDR3 in amino acids: CASSLDTQYF. CDR3 DNA: TGTGCCAGCAGTCTAGATACGCAGTATTTT.